A single sample gave rise to the 10 T cell receptor beta chains below, sequenced in a study of vaccination effects on CD4 cells after COVID-19. Clones were sequenced by immunoSEQ multiplex PCR, and TCRdb holds only the in-frame ones, with some missing. The table lists under 55,000 clones, roughly 73% of them singletons. Before sequencing, viral peptide pools were used by the ViraFEST assay to expand antigen-specific CD4+ T cells. The culture ran for under eleven days, and then CD4+ T cells were isolated. Vaccine recipients, nucleocapsid antibody negative, had no prior SARS-CoV-2 infection. No antigens are known for them. Here the sequenced sample was CD4+ T cells from PBMCs cultured with HCoV-OC43 spike peptides, taken before COVID-19 vaccination. Indicated subset: HCoV-OC43 spike overlapping peptide pool stimulation. All receptors derive from a human donor who received a COVID-19 vaccine.

This clone is a singleton in its sample. The J gene is TRBJ2-1, the V gene TRBV2, with D unclear. The germline V gene encodes CDR1 SNHLY and CDR2 FYNNEI. This CDR3 has 15 residues. The ends were cut back, 8 bases at V and 0 bases at J, with 14 bases in the middle. The CDR3 sequence: CASGIQLSSYNEQFF. CDR3 DNA: TGTGCCAGCGGTATACAACTAAGCTCCTACAATGAGCAGTTCTTC. The full variable domain, rest sourced from reference TRBV2 and TRBJ2-1, is EPEVTQTPSHQVTQMGQEVILRCVPISNHLYFYWYRQILGQKVEFLVSFYNNEISEKSEIFDDQFSVERPDGSNFTLKIRSTKLEDSAMYFCASGIQLSSYNEQFFGPGTRLTVL.

This rearrangement joins TRBV19 to TRBJ2-5, with D uncertain. The CDR3 loop spans 12 amino acids. The ends were cut back, 4 bases at V and 4 bases at J, with 7 bases in the middle. CDR1 is LNHDA and CDR2 is SQIVND in the germline V gene (reference sequence). The CDR3 nucleotides read TGTGCCAGTAGTAGGGATCGAGAGACCCAGTACTTC. This codes for CASSRDRETQYF.

The chain links TRBV28 to TRBJ1-6; a weak D match, TRBD1 (5 bases). This CDR3 has 15 residues. V was trimmed by 7 bases and J by 8 bases, leaving 18 bases between them. Germline CDR1 is MDHEN and CDR2 is SYDVKM. CDR3 region: CASTDPPTGDSPLHF. The CDR3 DNA reads as TGTGCCAGCACGGACCCCCCCACAGGAGATTCACCCCTCCACTTT.

The chain is built from TRBV21-1 and TRBJ1-3. TRBV21-1 is a recognized pseudogene. The length of the CDR3 is 15 residues. The CDR3 bases are TGTGCCAGCCCAACTCTGCCGGACTCTGGAAACACCATATATTTT. Residues: CASPTLPDSGNTIYF.

This rearrangement joins TRBV5-1 to TRBJ1-4, with D uncertain. Germline CDR1 SGHRS, CDR2 YFSETQ. V was clipped by 4 bases and J by 4 bases, with 14 bases between them. This CDR3 contains 15 residues. The chain's CDR3 is CASSTSGAVNEKLFF. CDR3 nucleotides: TGCGCCAGCAGCACCTCAGGCGCAGTTAATGAAAAACTGTTTTTT.

This chain joins TRBV4-1 and TRBJ1-3, with no clear D. V was clipped by 3 bases and J by 8 bases, with 14 bases between them. CDR3 length: 14 amino acids. Per the germline V gene, CDR1 is MGHRA and CDR2 is YSYEKL. CDR3 bases: TGCGCCAGCAGCCACCTTAGACGCGGGGACACCATATATTTT. The encoded protein is CASSHLRRGDTIYF.

This CDR3 reads CATSEGGNTGELFF. The CDR3 DNA follows: TGTGCCACCAGTGAGGGGGGCAACACCGGGGAGCTGTTTTTT. This sequence joins TRBV24-1 and TRBJ2-2; D might be TRBD1 or TRBD2, each matching 6 bases. The CDR3 sequence is 14 residues long. V lost 4 bases and J lost 2, with 7 bases in between. CDR1 and CDR2 from the germline V gene are KGHDR and SFDVKD.

The V gene is TRBV6-2 or TRBV6-3, the J gene TRBJ1-4, with a tentative D call TRBD1 (6 bases). The germline V and J ends were trimmed by 5 bases and 3 bases, with 13 bases remaining between them. Germline V lookup: CDR1 MNHEY, CDR2 SVGEGT. The CDR3 totals 15 residues. The CDR3 coding sequence is TGTGCCAGCAGTCCCCGGACAGTGCCTAATGAAAAACTGTTTTTT. Its translation is CASSPRTVPNEKLFF.

This chain uses TRBV11-1 with TRBJ2-5; D gene ambiguous. V was pared by 5 bases and J by 0 bases, with 10 bases between. The CDR3 totals 14 residues. Germline CDR1 and CDR2: SGHAT and FQDESV (reference sequence). This chain's CDR3 is CASSPGRNQETQYF. The CDR3 coding sequence is TGTGCCAGCAGCCCCGGACGGAACCAAGAGACCCAGTACTTC.

The chain joins TRBV18 to TRBJ1-6, with D perhaps TRBD1 (5 bases). Trimming took off 6 bases at V and 7 bases at J, with 22 bases between the two ends. The CDR3 runs to 17 residues. Germline-derived CDR1 and CDR2 are KGHSH and LQKENI. The CDR3 DNA reads TGTGCCAGCTCCCAGGGTCTGGGAAGGACGAGCAATTCACCCCTCCACTTT. It yields the protein CASSQGLGRTSNSPLHF.